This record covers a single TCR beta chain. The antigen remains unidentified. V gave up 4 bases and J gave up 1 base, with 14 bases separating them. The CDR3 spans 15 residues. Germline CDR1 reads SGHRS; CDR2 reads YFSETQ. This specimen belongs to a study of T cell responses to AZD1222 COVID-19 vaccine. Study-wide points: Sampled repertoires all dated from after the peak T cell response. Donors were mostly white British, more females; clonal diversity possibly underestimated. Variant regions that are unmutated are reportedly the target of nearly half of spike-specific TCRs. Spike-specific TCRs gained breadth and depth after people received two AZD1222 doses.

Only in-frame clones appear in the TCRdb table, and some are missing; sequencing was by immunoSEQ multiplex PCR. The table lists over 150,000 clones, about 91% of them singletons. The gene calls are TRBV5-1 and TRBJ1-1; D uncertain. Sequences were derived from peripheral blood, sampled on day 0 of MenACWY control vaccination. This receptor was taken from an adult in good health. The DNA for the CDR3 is TGCGCCAGCAGCCCCCGGGAGGGAGGGAACACTGAAGCTTTCTTT. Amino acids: CASSPREGGNTEAFF.